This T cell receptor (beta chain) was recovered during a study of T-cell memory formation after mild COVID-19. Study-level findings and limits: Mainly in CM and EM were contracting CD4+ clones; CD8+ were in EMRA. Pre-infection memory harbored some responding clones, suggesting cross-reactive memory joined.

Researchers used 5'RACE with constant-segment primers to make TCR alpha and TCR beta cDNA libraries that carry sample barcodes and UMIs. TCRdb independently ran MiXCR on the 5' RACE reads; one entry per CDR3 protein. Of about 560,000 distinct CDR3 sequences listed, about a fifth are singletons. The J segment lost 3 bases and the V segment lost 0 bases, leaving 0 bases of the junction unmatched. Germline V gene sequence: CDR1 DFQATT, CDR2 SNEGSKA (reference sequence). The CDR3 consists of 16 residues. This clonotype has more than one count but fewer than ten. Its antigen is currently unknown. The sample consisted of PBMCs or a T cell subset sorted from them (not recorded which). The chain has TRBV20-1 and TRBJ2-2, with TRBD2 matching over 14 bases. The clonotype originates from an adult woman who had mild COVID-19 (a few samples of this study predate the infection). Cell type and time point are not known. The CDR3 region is CSAREGLAGDTGELFF. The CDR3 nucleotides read TGCAGTGCTAGAGAGGGACTAGCGGGGGACACCGGGGAGCTGTTTTTT.